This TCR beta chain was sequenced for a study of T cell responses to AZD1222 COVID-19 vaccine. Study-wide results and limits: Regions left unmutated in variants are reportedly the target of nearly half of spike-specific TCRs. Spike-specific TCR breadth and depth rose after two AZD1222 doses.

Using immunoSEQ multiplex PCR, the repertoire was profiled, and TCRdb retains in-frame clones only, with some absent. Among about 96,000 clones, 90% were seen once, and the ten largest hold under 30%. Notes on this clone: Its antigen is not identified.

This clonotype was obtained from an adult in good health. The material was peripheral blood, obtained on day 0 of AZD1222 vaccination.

The CDR3 here is CATSDRGAREQYF. CDR3 coding DNA: TGTGCCACCAGTGATCGAGGGGCGAGGGAGCAGTACTTC. This chain uses TRBV24-1 with TRBJ2-7; possibly TRBD1 or TRBD2 for D (5 bases each). V dropped 3 bases and J dropped 7 bases, with 12 bases sitting between them. The germline V gene encodes CDR1 KGHDR and CDR2 SFDVKD. The CDR3 has 13 amino acids.